These 7 T cell receptor beta chains came from one sample sequenced in a study of T cell responses to AZD1222 COVID-19 vaccine. The data were produced by immunoSEQ multiplex PCR, yet TCRdb's version contains in-frame clones alone and is incomplete. The sample contains some 58,000 clones, about 80% of which appear only once. The input for sequencing was peripheral blood, taken 28 days after the second AZD1222 dose. These receptors were collected from an adult who received the AZD1222 COVID-19 vaccine.

This clone was recorded a few times. The V call is TRBV6-5, the J call TRBJ2-1, with 7 positions matching TRBD1. This CDR3 region has 12 residues. The germline gives CDR1 MNHEY, CDR2 SVGAGI. The CDR3 bases are TGTGCAGTGCCAGGGGGACACAATGAGCAGTTCTTC. Protein sequence: CAVPGGHNEQFF.

The genes are TRBV24-1 and TRBJ1-5; D remains unclear. Trimming removed 2 bases at V and 2 bases at J, with 9 bases between. Germline assignment: CDR1 KGHDR and CDR2 SFDVKD. This CDR3 has 15 amino acids. The CDR3 sequence is CATSDSAGGNQPQHF. The CDR3 region has the DNA TGTGCCACCAGTGATTCGGCTGGTGGCAATCAGCCCCAGCATTTT.

This clone was counted once. The rearrangement links TRBV27 to TRBJ1-2; 9 nucleotides line up with TRBD1. The CDR3 extends over 13 amino acids. Germline V gives CDR1 MNHEY, CDR2 SMNVEV (reference sequence). With 7 bases clipped from V and 5 bases from J, the junction kept 5 bases outside the gene matches. The DNA of the CDR3 is TGTGCCAGCAAAACAGGGGGCGGGTATGGCTACACCTTC. Protein sequence: CASKTGGGYGYTF.

This sequence joins TRBV6-5 and TRBJ1-2, with D possibly matching TRBD1 (6 bases). CDR1 MNHEY and CDR2 SVGAGI come from the germline V gene. CDR3 length: 13 amino acids. With 4 bases removed from V and 2 bases from J, the gap between germline ends came to 8 bases. The CDR3 DNA reads TGTGCCAGCAGTTTGGACAGAAACTATGGCTACACCTTC. Its translation: CASSLDRNYGYTF.

The V and J genes are TRBV7-9 and TRBJ1-3; D gene ambiguous. The V gene lost 5 bases and the J gene lost 1 base, with 9 bases spanning the gap. Germline-derived CDR1 and CDR2 are SEHNR and FQNEAQ (reference sequence). The CDR3 covers 14 residues. Here the CDR3 reads CASSPVISGNTIYF. In DNA, the CDR3 is TGTGCCAGCAGCCCTGTTATTTCTGGAAACACCATATATTTT.

The chain uses TRBV7-2 and TRBJ2-5, with D perhaps matching TRBD1 (6 bases). Germline loops: CDR1 SGHTA, CDR2 FQGNSA. This CDR3 has 13 amino acids. Trimming took off 5 bases at V and 6 bases at J, with 13 bases between the two ends. CDR3: CASSPQGGKTQYF. The DNA of the CDR3 is TGTGCCAGCAGCCCACAGGGTGGGAAGACCCAGTACTTC.

The rearrangement uses TRBV6-6 and TRBJ2-1; unclear D gene. V was clipped by 2 bases and J by 6 bases, with 5 bases between them. The CDR3 runs 12 residues. Germline assignment: CDR1 MNHNY and CDR2 SVGAGI (reference sequence). Written as DNA, the CDR3 is TGTGCCAGCAGTTACGCGTCCAATGAGCAGTTCTTC. This translates into CASSYASNEQFF.